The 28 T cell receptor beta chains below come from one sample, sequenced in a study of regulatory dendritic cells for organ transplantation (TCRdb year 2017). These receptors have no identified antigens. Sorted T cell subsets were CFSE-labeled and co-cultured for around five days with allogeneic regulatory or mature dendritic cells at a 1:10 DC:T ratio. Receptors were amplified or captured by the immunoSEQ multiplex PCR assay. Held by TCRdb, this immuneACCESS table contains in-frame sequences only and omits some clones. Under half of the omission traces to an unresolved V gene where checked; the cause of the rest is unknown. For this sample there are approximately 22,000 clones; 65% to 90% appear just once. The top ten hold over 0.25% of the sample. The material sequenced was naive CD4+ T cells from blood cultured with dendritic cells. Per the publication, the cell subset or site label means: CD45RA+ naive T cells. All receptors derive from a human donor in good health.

CDR3 region: CASSLRTGYEQYF. The CDR3 nucleotides read TGTGCCAGCAGTTTAAGGACAGGCTACGAGCAGTACTTC. The chain joins TRBV27 to TRBJ2-7; 7 bases map to TRBD1. The CDR3 runs to 13 residues. Germline lookup yields CDR1 MNHEY and CDR2 SMNVEV (reference sequence). J gave up 3 bases and V 2 bases, and 1 base lay outside the gene matches.

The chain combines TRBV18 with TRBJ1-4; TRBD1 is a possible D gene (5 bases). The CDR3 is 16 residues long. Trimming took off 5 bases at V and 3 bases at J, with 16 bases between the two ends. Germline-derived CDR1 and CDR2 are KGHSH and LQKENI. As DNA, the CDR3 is TGTGCCAGCTCAAAGGCGGGGACCATACCTAATGAAAAACTGTTTTTT. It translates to CASSKAGTIPNEKLFF.

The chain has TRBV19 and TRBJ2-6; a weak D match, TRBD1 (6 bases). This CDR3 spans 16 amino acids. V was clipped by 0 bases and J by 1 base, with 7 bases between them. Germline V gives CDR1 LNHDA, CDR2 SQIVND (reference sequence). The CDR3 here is CASSIDRGSGANVLTF. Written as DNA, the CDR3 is TGTGCCAGTAGTATAGACAGGGGTTCTGGGGCCAACGTCCTGACTTTC. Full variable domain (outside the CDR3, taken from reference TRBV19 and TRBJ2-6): DGGITQSPKYLFRKEGQNVTLSCEQNLNHDAMYWYRQDPGQGLRLIYYSQIVNDFQKGDIAEGYSVSREKKESFPLTVTSAQKNPTAFYLCASSIDRGSGANVLTFGAGSRLTVL.

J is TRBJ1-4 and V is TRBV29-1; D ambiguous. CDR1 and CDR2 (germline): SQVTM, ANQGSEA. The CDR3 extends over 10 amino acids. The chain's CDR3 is CGGIGEKLFF. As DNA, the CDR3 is TGCGGAGGGATCGGGGAAAAACTGTTTTTT.

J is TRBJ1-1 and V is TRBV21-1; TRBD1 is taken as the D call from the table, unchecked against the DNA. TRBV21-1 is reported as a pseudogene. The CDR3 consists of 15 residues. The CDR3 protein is CASKKGQGMNTEAFF. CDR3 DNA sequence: TGTGCCAGCAAAAAAGGACAGGGGATGAACACTGAAGCTTTCTTT.

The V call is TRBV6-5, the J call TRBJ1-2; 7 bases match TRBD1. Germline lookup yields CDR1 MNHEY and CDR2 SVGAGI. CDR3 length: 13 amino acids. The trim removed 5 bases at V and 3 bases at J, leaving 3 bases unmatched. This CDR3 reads CASSRTGDYGYTF. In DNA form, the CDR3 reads TGTGCCAGCAGTCGGACAGGAGACTATGGCTACACCTTC.

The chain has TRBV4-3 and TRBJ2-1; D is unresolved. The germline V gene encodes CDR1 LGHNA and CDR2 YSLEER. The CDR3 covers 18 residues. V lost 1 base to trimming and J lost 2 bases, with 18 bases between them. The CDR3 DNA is TGCGCCAGCAGCCAAGTCCACCTGGGCTACGCAACCTACAATGAGCAGTTCTTC. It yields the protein CASSQVHLGYATYNEQFF.

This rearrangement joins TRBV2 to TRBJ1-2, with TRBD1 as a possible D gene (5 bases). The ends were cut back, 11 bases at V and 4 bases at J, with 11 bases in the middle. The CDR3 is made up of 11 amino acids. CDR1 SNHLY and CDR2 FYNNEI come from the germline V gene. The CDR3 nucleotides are TGTGCCCGCCGAACAGGCTATGGCTACACCTTC. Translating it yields CARRTGYGYTF.

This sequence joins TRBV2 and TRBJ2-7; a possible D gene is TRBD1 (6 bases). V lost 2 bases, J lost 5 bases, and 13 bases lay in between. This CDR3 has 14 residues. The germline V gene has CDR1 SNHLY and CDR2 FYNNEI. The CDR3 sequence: CASSENRDQNEQYF. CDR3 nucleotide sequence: TGTGCCAGCAGTGAAAACAGGGACCAGAACGAGCAGTACTTC. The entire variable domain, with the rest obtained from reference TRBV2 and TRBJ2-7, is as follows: EPEVTQTPSHQVTQMGQEVILRCVPISNHLYFYWYRQILGQKVEFLVSFYNNEISEKSEIFDDQFSVERPDGSNFTLKIRSTKLEDSAMYFCASSENRDQNEQYFGPGTRLTVT.

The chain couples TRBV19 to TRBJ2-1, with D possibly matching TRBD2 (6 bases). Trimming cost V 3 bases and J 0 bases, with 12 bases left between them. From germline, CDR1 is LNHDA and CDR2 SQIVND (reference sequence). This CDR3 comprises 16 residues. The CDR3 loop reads CASSIFSGSSYNEQFF. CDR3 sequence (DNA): TGTGCCAGTAGTATTTTTAGCGGAAGCTCCTACAATGAGCAGTTCTTC.

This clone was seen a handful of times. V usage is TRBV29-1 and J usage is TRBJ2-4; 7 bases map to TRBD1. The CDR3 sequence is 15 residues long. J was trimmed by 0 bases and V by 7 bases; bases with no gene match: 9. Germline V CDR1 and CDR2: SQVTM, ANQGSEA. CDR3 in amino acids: CSARQGTTAKNIQYF. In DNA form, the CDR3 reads TGCAGCGCGAGACAGGGTACCACAGCCAAAAACATTCAGTACTTC.

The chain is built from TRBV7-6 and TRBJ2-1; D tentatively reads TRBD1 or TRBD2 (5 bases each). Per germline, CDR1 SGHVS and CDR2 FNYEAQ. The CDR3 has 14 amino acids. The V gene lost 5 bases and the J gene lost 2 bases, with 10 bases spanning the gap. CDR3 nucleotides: TGTGCCAGCAGCCCGGGACCCGCCTACAATGAGCAGTTCTTC. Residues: CASSPGPAYNEQFF.

CDR3: CASDYAGTSGSTEQFF. DNA of the CDR3: TGTGCCAGTGATTACGCAGGGACTAGCGGGAGTACTGAGCAGTTCTTC. The chain combines TRBV19 with TRBJ2-1, with 14 bases identical to TRBD2. The CDR3 totals 16 residues. The trim removed 8 bases at V and 9 bases at J, leaving 12 bases unmatched. CDR1 and CDR2 from the germline V gene are LNHDA and SQIVND (reference sequence).

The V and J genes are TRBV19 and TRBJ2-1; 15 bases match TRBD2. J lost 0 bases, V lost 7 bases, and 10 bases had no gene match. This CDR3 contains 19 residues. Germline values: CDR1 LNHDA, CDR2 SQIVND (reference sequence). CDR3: CASIRTSGGAHGSYNEQFF. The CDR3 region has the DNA TGTGCCAGTATCCGGACTAGCGGGGGGGCTCACGGCTCCTACAATGAGCAGTTCTTC.

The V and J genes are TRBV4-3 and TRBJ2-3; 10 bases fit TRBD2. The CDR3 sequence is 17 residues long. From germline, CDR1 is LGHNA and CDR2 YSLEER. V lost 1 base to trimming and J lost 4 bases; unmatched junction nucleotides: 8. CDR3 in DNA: TGCGCCAGCAGCCAAGGAACTAGCGGGGCTGGGCCAGATACGCAGTATTTT. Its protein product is CASSQGTSGAGPDTQYF.

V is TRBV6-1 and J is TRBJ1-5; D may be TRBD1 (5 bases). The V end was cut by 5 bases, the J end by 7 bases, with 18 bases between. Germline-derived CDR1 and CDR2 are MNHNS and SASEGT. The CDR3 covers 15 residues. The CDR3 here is CASSSEEGLFQPQHF. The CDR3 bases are TGTGCCAGCAGTTCCGAAGAGGGACTTTTCCAGCCCCAGCATTTT.

Here the CDR3 reads CATSRASALQRTGDGYTF. In DNA, the CDR3 is TGTGCCACCAGCAGAGCCAGCGCCCTACAACGGACAGGCGATGGCTACACCTTC. V usage is TRBV15 and J usage is TRBJ1-2; 7 bases are shared with TRBD1. The CDR3 length is 18 residues. J gave up 6 bases and V 1 base, and 17 bases lay outside the gene matches. Germline-derived CDR1 and CDR2 are LNHNV and YYDKDF (reference sequence).

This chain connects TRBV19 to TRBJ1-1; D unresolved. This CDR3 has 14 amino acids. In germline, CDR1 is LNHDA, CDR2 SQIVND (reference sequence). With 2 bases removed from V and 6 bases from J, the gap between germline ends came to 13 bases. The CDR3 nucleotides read TGTGCCAGTAGTATATCCGCGGGTGGTTCTGAAGCTTTCTTT. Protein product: CASSISAGGSEAFF. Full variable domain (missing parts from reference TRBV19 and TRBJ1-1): DGGITQSPKYLFRKEGQNVTLSCEQNLNHDAMYWYRQDPGQGLRLIYYSQIVNDFQKGDIAEGYSVSREKKESFPLTVTSAQKNPTAFYLCASSISAGGSEAFFGQGTRLTVV.

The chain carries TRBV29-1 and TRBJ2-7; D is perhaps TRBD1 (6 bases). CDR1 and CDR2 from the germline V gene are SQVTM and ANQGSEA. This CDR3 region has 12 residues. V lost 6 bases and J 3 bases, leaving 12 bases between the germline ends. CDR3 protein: CSVGTQGYEQYF. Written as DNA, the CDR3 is TGCAGCGTCGGGACACAGGGCTACGAGCAGTACTTC.

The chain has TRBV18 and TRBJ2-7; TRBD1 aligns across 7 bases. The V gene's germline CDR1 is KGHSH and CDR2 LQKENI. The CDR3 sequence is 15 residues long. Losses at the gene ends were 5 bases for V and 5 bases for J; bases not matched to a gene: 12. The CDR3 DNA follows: TGTGCCAGCTCATCGCTTCGACAGGGAACGGACGAGCAGTACTTC. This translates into CASSSLRQGTDEQYF.

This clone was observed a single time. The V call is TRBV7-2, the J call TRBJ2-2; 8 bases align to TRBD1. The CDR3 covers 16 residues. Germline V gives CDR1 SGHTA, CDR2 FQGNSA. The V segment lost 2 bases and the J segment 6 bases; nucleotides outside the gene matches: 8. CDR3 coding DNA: TGTGCCAGCAGCTTAACGTCAGGGGGCGCGGCCGGGGAGCTGTTTTTT. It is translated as CASSLTSGGAAGELFF.

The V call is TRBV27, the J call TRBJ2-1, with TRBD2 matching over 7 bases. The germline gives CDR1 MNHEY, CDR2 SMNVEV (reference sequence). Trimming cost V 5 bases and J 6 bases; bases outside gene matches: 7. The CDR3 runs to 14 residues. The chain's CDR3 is CASSIGTTTNEQFF. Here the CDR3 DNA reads TGTGCCAGCAGTATCGGGACTACTACCAATGAGCAGTTCTTC.

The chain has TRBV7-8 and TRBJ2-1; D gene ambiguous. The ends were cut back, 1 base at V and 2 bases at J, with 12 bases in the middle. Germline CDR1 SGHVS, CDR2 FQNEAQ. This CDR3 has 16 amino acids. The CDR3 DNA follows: TGTGCCAGCAGCTTAGTACCGGTCTTGCCCTACAATGAGCAGTTCTTC. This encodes CASSLVPVLPYNEQFF.

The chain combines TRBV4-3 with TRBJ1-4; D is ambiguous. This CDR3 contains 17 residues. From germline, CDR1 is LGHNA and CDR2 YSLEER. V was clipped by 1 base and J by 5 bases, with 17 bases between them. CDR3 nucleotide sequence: TGCGCCAGCAGCCAAGGGGTTCCTTGGACTCCGAATGAAAAACTGTTTTTT. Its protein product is CASSQGVPWTPNEKLFF.

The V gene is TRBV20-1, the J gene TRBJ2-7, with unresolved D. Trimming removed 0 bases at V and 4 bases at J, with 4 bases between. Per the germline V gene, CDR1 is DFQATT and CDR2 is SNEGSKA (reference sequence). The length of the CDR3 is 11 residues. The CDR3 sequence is CSARESYEQYF. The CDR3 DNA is TGCAGTGCTAGAGAGTCTTACGAGCAGTACTTC.

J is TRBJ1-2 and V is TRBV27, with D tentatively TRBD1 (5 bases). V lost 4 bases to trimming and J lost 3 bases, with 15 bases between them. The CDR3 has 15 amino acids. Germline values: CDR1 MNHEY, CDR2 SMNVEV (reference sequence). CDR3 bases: TGTGCCAGCAGTTCTGCCTCCCGGGGGGACTATGGCTACACCTTC. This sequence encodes CASSSASRGDYGYTF.

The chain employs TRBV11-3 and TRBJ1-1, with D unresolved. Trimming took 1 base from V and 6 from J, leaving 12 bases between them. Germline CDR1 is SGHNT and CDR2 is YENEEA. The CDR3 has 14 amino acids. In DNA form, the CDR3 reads TGTGCCAGCAGCTTAGGGGGTGGTCTGGCTGAAGCTTTCTTT. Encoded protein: CASSLGGGLAEAFF.

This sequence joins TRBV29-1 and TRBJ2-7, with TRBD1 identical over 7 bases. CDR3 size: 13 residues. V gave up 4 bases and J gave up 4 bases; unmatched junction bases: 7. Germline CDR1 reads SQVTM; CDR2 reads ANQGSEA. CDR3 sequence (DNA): TGCAGCGTTGGAGGGACAGCCCCTTACGAGCAGTACTTC. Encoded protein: CSVGGTAPYEQYF.